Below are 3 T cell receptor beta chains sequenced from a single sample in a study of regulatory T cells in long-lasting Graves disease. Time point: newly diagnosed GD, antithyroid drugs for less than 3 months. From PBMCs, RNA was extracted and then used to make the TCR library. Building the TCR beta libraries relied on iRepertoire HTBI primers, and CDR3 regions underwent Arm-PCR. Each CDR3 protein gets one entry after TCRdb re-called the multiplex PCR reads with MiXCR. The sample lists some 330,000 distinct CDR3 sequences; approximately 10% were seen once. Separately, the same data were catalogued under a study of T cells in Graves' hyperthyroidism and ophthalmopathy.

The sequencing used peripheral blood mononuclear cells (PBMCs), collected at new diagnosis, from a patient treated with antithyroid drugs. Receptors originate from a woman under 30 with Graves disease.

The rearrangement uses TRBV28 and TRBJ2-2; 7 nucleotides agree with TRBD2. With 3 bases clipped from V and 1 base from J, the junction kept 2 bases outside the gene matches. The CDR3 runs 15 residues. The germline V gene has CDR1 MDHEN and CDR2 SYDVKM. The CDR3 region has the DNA TGTGCCAGCAGTTTTCTAGCGGTGAACACCGGGGAGCTGTTTTTT. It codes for CASSFLAVNTGELFF.

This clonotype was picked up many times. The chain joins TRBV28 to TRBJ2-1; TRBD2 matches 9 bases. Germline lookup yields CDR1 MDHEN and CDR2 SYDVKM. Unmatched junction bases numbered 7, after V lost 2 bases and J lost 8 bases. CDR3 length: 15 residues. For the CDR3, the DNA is TGTGCCAGCAGTTTAAGGGGGACTAGCTGGCATGAGCAGTTCTTC. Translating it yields CASSLRGTSWHEQFF. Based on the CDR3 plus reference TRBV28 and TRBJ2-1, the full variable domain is DVKVTQSSRYLVKRTGEKVFLECVQDMDHENMFWYRQDPGLGLRLIYFSYDVKMKEKGDIPEGYSVSREKKERFSLILESASTNQTSMYLCASSLRGTSWHEQFFGPGTRLTVL.

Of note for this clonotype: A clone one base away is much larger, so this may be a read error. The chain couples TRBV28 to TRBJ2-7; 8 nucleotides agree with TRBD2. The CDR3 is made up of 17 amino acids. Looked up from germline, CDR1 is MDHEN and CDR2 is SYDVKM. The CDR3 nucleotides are TGTACCAGCAGTTACGCCGGGGGGGGCACGGGCTCCTACGAGCAGTACTTC. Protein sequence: CTSSYAGGGTGSYEQYF.